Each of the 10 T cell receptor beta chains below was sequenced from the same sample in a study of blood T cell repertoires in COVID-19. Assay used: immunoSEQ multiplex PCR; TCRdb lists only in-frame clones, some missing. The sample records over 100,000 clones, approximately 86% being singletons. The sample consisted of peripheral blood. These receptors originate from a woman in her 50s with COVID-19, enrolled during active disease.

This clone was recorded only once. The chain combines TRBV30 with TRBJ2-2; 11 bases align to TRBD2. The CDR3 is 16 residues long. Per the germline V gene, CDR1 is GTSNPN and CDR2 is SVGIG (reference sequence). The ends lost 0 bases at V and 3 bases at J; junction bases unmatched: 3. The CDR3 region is CAWSVGTSGDTGELFF. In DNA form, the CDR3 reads TGTGCCTGGAGTGTAGGGACTAGCGGAGACACCGGGGAGCTGTTTTTT. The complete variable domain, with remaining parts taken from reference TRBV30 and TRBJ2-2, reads SQTIHQWPATLVQPVGSPLSLECTVEGTSNPNLYWYRQAAGRGLQLLFYSVGIGQISSEVPQNLSASRPQDRQFILSSKKLLLSDSGFYLCAWSVGTSGDTGELFFGEGSRLTVL.

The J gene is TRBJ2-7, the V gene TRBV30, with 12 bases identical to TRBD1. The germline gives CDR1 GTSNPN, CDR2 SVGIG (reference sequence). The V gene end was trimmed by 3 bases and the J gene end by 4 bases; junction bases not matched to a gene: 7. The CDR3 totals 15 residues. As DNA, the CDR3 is TGTGCCTGGAGCGCGGGACAGGGGGCGCGATACGAGCAGTACTTC. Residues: CAWSAGQGARYEQYF. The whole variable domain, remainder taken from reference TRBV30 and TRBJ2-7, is SQTIHQWPATLVQPVGSPLSLECTVEGTSNPNLYWYRQAAGRGLQLLFYSVGIGQISSEVPQNLSASRPQDRQFILSSKKLLLSDSGFYLCAWSAGQGARYEQYFGPGTRLTVT.

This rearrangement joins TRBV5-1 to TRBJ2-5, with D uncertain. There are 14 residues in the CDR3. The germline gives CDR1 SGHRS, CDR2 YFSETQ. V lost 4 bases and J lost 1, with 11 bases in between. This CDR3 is CASSQTTVQETQYF. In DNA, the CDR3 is TGCGCCAGCAGCCAAACTACCGTCCAAGAGACCCAGTACTTC.

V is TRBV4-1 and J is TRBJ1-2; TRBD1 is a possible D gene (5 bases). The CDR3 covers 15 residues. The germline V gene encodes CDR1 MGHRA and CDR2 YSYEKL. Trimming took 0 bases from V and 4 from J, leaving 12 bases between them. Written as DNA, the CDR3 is TGCGCCAGCAGCCAAGATGGGGGGGAGTCCTATGGCTACACCTTC. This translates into CASSQDGGESYGYTF.

The CDR3 DNA reads TGTGCCAGCAGCTTGGTTCAGGGTAATTCACCCCTCCACTTT. Protein sequence: CASSLVQGNSPLHF. This sequence joins TRBV5-8 and TRBJ1-6; TRBD1 might be the D (5 bases). The V gene lost 0 bases and the J gene lost 6 bases, with 7 bases spanning the gap. CDR3 size: 14 residues. Germline V lookup: CDR1 SGHTS, CDR2 YDEGEE.

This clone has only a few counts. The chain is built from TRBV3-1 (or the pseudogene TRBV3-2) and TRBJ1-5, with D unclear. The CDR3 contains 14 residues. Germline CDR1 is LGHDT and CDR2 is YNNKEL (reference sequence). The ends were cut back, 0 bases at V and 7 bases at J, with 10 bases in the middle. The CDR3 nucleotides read TGTGCCAGCAGCCAAGATTCGTCGGGGCAGCCCCAGCATTTT. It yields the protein CASSQDSSGQPQHF.

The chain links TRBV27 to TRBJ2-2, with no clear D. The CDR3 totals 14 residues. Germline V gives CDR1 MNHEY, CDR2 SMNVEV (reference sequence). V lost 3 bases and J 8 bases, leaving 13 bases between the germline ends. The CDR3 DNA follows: TGTGCCAGCAGTTTCCGACATGACCCGGGGGAGCTGTTTTTT. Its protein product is CASSFRHDPGELFF.

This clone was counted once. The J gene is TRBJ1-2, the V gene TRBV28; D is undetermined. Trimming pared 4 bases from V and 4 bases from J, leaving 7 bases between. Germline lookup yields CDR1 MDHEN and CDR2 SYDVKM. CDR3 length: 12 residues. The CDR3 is CASSYISYGYTF. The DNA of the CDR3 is TGTGCCAGCAGTTACATTTCCTATGGCTACACCTTC.

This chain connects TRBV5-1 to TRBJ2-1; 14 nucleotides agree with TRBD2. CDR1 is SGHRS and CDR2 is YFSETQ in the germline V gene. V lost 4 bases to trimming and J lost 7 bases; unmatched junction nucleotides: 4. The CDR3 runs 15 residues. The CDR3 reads CASSTGLAGVNEQFF. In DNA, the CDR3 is TGCGCCAGCAGCACGGGACTAGCGGGGGTGAATGAGCAGTTCTTC. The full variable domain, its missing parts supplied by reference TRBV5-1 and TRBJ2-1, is KAGVTQTPRYLIKTRGQQVTLSCSPISGHRSVSWYQQTPGQGLQFLFEYFSETQRNKGNFPGRFSGRQFSNSRSEMNVSTLELGDSALYLCASSTGLAGVNEQFFGPGTRLTVL.

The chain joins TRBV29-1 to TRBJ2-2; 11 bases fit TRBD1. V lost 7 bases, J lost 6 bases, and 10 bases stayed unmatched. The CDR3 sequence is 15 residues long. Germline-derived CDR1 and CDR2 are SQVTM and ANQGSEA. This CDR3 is CSARTGTGGSGELFF. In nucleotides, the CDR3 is TGCAGCGCCCGAACCGGGACAGGGGGTTCCGGGGAGCTGTTTTTT.